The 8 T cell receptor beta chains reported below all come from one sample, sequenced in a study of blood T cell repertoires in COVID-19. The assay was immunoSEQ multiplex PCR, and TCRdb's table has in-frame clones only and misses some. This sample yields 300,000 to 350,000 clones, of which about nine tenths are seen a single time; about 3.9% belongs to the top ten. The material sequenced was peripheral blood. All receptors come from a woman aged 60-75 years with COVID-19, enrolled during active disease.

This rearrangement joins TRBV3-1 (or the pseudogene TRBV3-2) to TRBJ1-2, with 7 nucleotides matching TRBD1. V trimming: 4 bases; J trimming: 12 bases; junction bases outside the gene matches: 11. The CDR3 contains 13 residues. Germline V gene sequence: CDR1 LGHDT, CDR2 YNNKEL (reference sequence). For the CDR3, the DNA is TGTGCCAGCAGCCCGAGACAGGGATTGGGTAACACCTTC. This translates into CASSPRQGLGNTF.

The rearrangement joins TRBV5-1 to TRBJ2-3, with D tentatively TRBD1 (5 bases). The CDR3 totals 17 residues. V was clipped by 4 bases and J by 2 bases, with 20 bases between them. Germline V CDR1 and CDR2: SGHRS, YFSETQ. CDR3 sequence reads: CASSLLVGQGSTDTQYF. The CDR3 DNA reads TGCGCCAGCAGCCTTTTAGTCGGGCAGGGTTCCACAGATACGCAGTATTTT.

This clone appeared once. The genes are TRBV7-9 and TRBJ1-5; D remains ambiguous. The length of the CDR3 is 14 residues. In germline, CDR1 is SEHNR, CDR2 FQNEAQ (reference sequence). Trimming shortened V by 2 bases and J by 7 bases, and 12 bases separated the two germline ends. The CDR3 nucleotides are TGTGCCAGCAGCTTACCGGGGAGAGGACAGCCCCAGCATTTT. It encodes CASSLPGRGQPQHF.

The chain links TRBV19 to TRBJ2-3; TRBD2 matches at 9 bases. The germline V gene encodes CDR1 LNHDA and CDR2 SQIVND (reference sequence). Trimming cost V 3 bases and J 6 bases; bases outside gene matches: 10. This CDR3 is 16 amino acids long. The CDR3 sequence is CASSILSGGPTDTQYF. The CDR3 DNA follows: TGTGCCAGTAGTATCCTCAGCGGGGGGCCGACGGATACGCAGTATTTT.

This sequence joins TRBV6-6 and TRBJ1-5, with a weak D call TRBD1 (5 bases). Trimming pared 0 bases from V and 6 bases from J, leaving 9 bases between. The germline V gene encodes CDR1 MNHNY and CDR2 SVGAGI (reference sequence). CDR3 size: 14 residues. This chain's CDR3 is CASSYSGVGQPQHF. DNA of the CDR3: TGTGCCAGCAGTTACTCAGGGGTCGGTCAGCCCCAGCATTTT.

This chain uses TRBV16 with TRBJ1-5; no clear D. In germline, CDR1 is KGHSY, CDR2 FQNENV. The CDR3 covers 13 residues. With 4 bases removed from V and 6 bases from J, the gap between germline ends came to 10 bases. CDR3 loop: CASSPQSSQPQHF. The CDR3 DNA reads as TGTGCCAGCAGCCCACAGAGTTCTCAGCCCCAGCATTTT.

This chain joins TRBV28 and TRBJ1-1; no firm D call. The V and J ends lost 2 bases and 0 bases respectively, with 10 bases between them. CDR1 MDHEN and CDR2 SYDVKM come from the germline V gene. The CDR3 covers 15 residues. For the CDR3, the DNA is TGTGCCAGCAGTTTAGGTGGGCAGATGAACACTGAAGCTTTCTTT. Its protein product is CASSLGGQMNTEAFF.

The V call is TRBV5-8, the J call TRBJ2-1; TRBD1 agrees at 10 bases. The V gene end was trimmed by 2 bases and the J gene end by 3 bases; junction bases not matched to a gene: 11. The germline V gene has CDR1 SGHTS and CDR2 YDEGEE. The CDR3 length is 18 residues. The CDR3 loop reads CASSFESAGTGVYNEQFF. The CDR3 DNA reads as TGTGCCAGCAGCTTCGAGTCCGCCGGGACAGGGGTCTACAATGAGCAGTTCTTC.